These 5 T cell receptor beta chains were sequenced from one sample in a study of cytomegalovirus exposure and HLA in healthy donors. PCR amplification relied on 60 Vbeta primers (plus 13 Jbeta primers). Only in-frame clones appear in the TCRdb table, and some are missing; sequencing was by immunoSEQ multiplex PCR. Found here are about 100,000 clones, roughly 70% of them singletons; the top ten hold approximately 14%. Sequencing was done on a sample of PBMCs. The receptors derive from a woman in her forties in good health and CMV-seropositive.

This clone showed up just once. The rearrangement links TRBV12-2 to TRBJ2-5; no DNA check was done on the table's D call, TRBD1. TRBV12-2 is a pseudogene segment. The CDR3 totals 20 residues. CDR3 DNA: TGTGCAAGTCGCTTAGCGGCACAAGGTAATAGGGGGAGAGCTTGGGAGACCCAGTACTTC. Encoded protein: CASRLAAQGNRGRAWETQYF.

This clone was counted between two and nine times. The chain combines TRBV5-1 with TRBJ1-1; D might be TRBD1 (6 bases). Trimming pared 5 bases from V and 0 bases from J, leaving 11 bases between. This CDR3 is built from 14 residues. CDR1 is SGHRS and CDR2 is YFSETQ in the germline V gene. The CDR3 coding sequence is TGCGCCAGCAGACTGACAGGAGTGAACACTGAAGCTTTCTTT. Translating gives CASRLTGVNTEAFF.

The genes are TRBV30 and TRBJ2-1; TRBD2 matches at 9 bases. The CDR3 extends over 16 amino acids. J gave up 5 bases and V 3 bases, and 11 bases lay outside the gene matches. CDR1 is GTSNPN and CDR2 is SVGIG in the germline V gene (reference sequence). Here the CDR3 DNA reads TGTGCCTGGAGCGCCCGTCTAGCGGGGACCCACAATGAGCAGTTCTTC. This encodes CAWSARLAGTHNEQFF.

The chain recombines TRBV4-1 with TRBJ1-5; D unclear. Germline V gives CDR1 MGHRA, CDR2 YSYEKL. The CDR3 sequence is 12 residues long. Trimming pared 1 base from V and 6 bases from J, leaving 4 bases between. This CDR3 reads CASSQAGQPQHF. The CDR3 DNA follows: TGCGCCAGCAGCCAAGCGGGTCAGCCCCAGCATTTT.

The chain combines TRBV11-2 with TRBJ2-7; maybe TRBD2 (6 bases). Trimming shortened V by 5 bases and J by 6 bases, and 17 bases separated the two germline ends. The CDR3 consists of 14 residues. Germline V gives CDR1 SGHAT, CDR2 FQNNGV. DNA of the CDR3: TGTGCCAGCAGCCCCCAGGGAGGAGGTGGCGAGCAGTACTTC. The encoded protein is CASSPQGGGGEQYF.